These 10 T cell receptor beta chains were all obtained from the same sample, sequenced in a study of blood T cell repertoires in COVID-19. Libraries were prepared by immunoSEQ multiplex PCR; TCRdb keeps only in-frame clonotypes and omits some of them. The data show about 140,000 clones, about 86% seen once. Sequenced: peripheral blood. Receptors originate from a woman between 55 and 75 years old with acute or convalescent COVID-19.

This sequence joins TRBV7-2 and TRBJ2-3; D ambiguous. The CDR3 covers 14 residues. The germline V gene encodes CDR1 SGHTA and CDR2 FQGNSA. V shed 7 bases and J shed 3 bases, with 14 bases lying between them. The CDR3 is CASTLLRTTDTQYF. The CDR3 DNA sequence: TGTGCCAGCACCCTTTTGCGAACGACAGATACGCAGTATTTT.

V usage is TRBV10-3 and J usage is TRBJ2-4, with TRBD1 matching over 8 bases. Trimming cost V 4 bases and J 5 bases; bases outside gene matches: 4. In germline, CDR1 is ENHRY, CDR2 SYGVKD. The CDR3 totals 14 residues. In DNA, the CDR3 is TGTGCCATCAGTGGCGGGACAGGTGAAAACATTCAGTACTTC. Residues: CAISGGTGENIQYF.

V is TRBV15 and J is TRBJ1-6; 9 nucleotides line up with TRBD1. CDR1 and CDR2 from the germline V gene are LNHNV and YYDKDF (reference sequence). CDR3 length equals 15 residues. V was clipped by 4 bases and J by 7 bases; unmatched bases: 5. DNA for the CDR3: TGTGCCACCAGCACTTCCGGGACAGGGAATTCACCCCTCCACTTT. It specifies CATSTSGTGNSPLHF.

This sequence joins TRBV27 and TRBJ2-5; a possible D gene is TRBD1 (6 bases). Germline CDR1 reads MNHEY; CDR2 reads SMNVEV (reference sequence). V lost 5 bases and J 5 bases, leaving 15 bases between the germline ends. The CDR3 sequence is 14 residues long. DNA for the CDR3: TGTGCCAGCAGTCCAACAGGGTCGATGGAGACCCAGTACTTC. Encoded protein: CASSPTGSMETQYF.

The chain recombines TRBV5-1 with TRBJ2-1, with a possible D match to TRBD2 (5 bases). Between the trimmed V and J ends, which lost 0 bases and 5 bases, there was a span of 18 bases. The germline gives CDR1 SGHRS, CDR2 YFSETQ. The CDR3 is 17 amino acids. The DNA for the CDR3 is TGCGCCAGCAGCTTGGCCGCTAGGACTGCATCCGACAATGAGCAGTTCTTC. Translating gives CASSLAARTASDNEQFF. Variable domain in full (rest from reference TRBV5-1 and TRBJ2-1): KAGVTQTPRYLIKTRGQQVTLSCSPISGHRSVSWYQQTPGQGLQFLFEYFSETQRNKGNFPGRFSGRQFSNSRSEMNVSTLELGDSALYLCASSLAARTASDNEQFFGPGTRLTVL.

The chain recombines TRBV9 with TRBJ1-2; possible D gene TRBD1, 5 bases. V was pared by 1 base and J by 4 bases, with 20 bases between. Germline V lookup: CDR1 SGDLS, CDR2 YYNGEE. The CDR3 is 17 residues long. Here the CDR3 DNA reads TGTGCCAGCAGCGTATCCCCCTTCGGCAGAAGGGGCTATGGCTACACCTTC. This encodes CASSVSPFGRRGYGYTF.

V usage is TRBV5-6 and J usage is TRBJ1-2; TRBD1 agrees at 8 bases. The CDR3 has 15 amino acids. CDR1 is SGHDT, CDR2 YYEEEE, per germline. The ends lost 4 bases at V and 4 bases at J; junction bases unmatched: 9. CDR3 DNA sequence: TGTGCCAGCAGCCGCGGGCGTGGACAGGGCTATGGCTACACCTTC. The encoded protein is CASSRGRGQGYGYTF.

This chain joins TRBV2 and TRBJ1-2, with TRBD1 identical over 8 bases. The CDR3 loop spans 13 amino acids. V lost 6 bases and J lost 7; bases outside the gene matches: 7. Germline V gene data show CDR1 as SNHLY and CDR2 as FYNNEI. The CDR3 DNA reads as TGTGCCAGCAGCAGAGACAGGGGCGGTGGCTACACCTTC. Encoded protein: CASSRDRGGGYTF.

This clone was seen once. The chain couples TRBV27 to TRBJ2-3; 9 bases agree with TRBD2. After removal of 6 bases from V and 1 base from J, the junction contained 11 bases not matched to a gene. This CDR3 region has 17 residues. In germline, CDR1 is MNHEY, CDR2 SMNVEV (reference sequence). The chain's CDR3 is CASSPPLAGSRTDTQYF. DNA for the CDR3: TGTGCCAGCAGCCCCCCCCTAGCGGGGAGTCGCACAGATACGCAGTATTTT.

This clone showed up just once. In the same sample, other DNA sequences code for this CDR3. V gene TRBV30 combines with J gene TRBJ1-5; D is possibly TRBD1 (5 bases). The germline CDR1 and CDR2 sequences are GTSNPN and SVGIG (reference sequence). Trimming removed 1 base from V and 0 bases from J, with 7 bases in between. The CDR3 covers 14 residues. The CDR3: CAWSGGGSNQPQHF. CDR3 nucleotides: TGTGCCTGGAGTGGGGGGGGTAGCAATCAGCCCCAGCATTTT.